The rows below give T cell receptor beta chains drawn from one sample of a study of blood T cells in healthy people across ages. TCRdb reanalysed the 5' RACE reads using MiXCR and keeps one entry per CDR3 protein. The sample has roughly 1.4 million distinct CDR3 sequences; approximately 59% are singletons. The sample was blood. Receptors were obtained from a man between 18 and 35 years old in good health. Each CDR3 is given with its conserved first and last residue. A D gene is named only where the DNA matches it firmly. The size entry is marked missing in some rows and otherwise reads once, few, many or a size class.

size	J	V	D	DNA	CDR3
NA	TRBJ2-5	TRBV20-1	TRBD1	TGCAGTGCCCTGAGGGCCGAGACAGGGAGTCAAGAGACCCAGTACTTC	CSALRAETGSQETQYF
few	TRBJ1-2	TRBV3-1	NA	TGTGCCAGCAGCCCCCAGGTCGTTTTGTATGGCTACACCTTC	CASSPQVVLYGYTF
few	TRBJ2-3	TRBV6-1	TRBD2	TGTGCCAGCAGTGTCTTGGCGGGAGGCGAGGATACGCAGTATTTT	CASSVLAGGEDTQYF
NA	TRBJ2-1	TRBV2	NA	TGTGCCAGCAGTGAAGCTACTAGTTCCTACAATGAGCAGTTCTTC	CASSEATSSYNEQFF
once	TRBJ2-4	TRBV11-2	NA	TGTGCCAGCAGTTCCTTTAGCTGGGACCAAAACATTCGGTACTTC	CASSSFSWDQNIRYF
NA	TRBJ2-1	TRBV5-1	TRBD2	TGCGCCAGCAGCGACGGGACTAGCGGGCCTTACAATGAGCAGTTCTTC	CASSDGTSGPYNEQFF
NA	TRBJ2-7	TRBV11-2	TRBD1	TGTGCCAGCAGACGTCCAGGGACAGGGGTAAACTACGAGCAGTACTTC	CASRRPGTGVNYEQYF
NA	TRBJ1-4	TRBV18	TRBD1	TGTGCCAGCTCGATGCCGGGGACAGGAAGGGAAAAACTGTTTTTT	CASSMPGTGREKLFF
NA	TRBJ2-1	TRBV10-3	NA	TGTGCCATCACCCAGGAGGCAGGGGGGAATGAGCAGTTCTTC	CAITQEAGGNEQFF
NA	TRBJ2-7	TRBV20-1	TRBD2	TGCAGTGCCACGGGGACTAGCGGATACGAGCAGTACTTC	CSATGTSGYEQYF
few	TRBJ1-1	TRBV10-3	NA	TGTGCCACCTCAGGAGGGGCCCTGAACACTGAAGCTTTCTTT	CATSGGALNTEAFF
NA	TRBJ2-1	TRBV27	NA	TGTGCCAGCAGTTTAGGGCGGATACTCGGGTTATCCTACAATGAGCAGTTCTTC	CASSLGRILGLSYNEQFF
few	TRBJ2-2	TRBV20-1	TRBD1	TGCAGTGCTAGAGATGACAGGGGGATATCGAACACCGGGGAGCTGTTTTTT	CSARDDRGISNTGELFF
NA	TRBJ2-1	TRBV6-6	TRBD2	TGTGCCAGCAGTTACTCTATTATCCAGCGGGAGGGCCGTGAGCAGTTCTTC	CASSYSIIQREGREQFF
NA	TRBJ2-5	TRBV18	NA	TGTGCCAGCTCACCGGTACAGTTGGAGACCCAGTACTTC	CASSPVQLETQYF
few	TRBJ2-5	TRBV28	NA	TGTGCCAGCAGTTTATATGCCGGGCAAGAGACCCAGTACTTC	CASSLYAGQETQYF
NA	TRBJ2-5	TRBV3-1	NA	TGTGCCAGCAGCCCCCCACGGGGCGGGAAGTACCAAGAGACCCAGTACTTC	CASSPPRGGKYQETQYF
few	TRBJ2-1	TRBV4-3	NA	TGCGCCAGCAGCCAAGATCCCAGGGCCAACTACAATGAGCAGTTCTTC	CASSQDPRANYNEQFF
once	TRBJ2-7	TRBV20-1	NA	TGCAGTGCTAGCCCAACCGAGGCTAGCCATACCTACGAGCAGTACTTC	CSASPTEASHTYEQYF
many	TRBJ2-1	TRBV29-1	NA	TGCAGCGTAAATAGCGGAAGCTCCTACAATGAGCAGTTCTTC	CSVNSGSSYNEQFF
NA	TRBJ2-7	TRBV4-1	TRBD2	TGCGCCAGCAGCCAACCGGGACTAGGATACTACGAGCAGTACTTC	CASSQPGLGYYEQYF
NA	TRBJ2-2	TRBV29-1	NA	TGCAGCGCGAGGCGGAACACCGGGGAGCTGTTTTTT	CSARRNTGELFF